Sequencing of this TCR beta chain was carried out in a study of glioma-infiltrating T cells. CDR1 is SEHNR, CDR2 FQNEAQ, per germline (reference sequence). V lost 8 bases to trimming and J lost 2 bases, with 10 bases between them. There are 13 residues in the CDR3. Using RNA template, CDR3s of TCR alpha and beta were amplified with iRepertoire arm-PCR. Tissue mRNA or PBMC total RNA, roughly 100-400 ng, went into one-step reverse transcription and amplification. TCRdb ran MiXCR on the multiplex PCR reads and lists one entry per CDR3 protein. The sample yields about 130,000 distinct CDR3 sequences, 20% to 25% seen once. General study results and limits: Tissue and blood shared very few CDR3 sequences. Above-expected tissue-blood divergence occurred in all gliomas, most in low-grade ones.

Remarks on this clonotype: The antigen remains undetermined.

The TCR was taken from a human donor with low-grade glioma or glioblastoma, undergoing nonglioma brain surgery, or in good health (not recorded which). The J gene is TRBJ2-1, the V gene TRBV7-9; perhaps D is TRBD1 or TRBD2 (6 bases each). Sequencing was done on a sample of glioma tissue, nonneoplastic brain tissue, or PBMCs (not recorded which). CDR3 loop: CASEGGAYNEQFF. The CDR3, as DNA: TGTGCCAGCGAGGGGGGTGCCTACAATGAGCAGTTCTTC.